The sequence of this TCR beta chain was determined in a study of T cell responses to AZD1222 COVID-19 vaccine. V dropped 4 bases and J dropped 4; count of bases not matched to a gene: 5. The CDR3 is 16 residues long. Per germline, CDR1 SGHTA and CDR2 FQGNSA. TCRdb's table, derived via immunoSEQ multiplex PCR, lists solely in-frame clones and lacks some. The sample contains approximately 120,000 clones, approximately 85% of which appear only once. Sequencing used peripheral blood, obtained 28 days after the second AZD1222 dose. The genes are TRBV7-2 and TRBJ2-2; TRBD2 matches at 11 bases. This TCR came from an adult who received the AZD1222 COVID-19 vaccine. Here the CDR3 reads CASSSLAGGPTGELFF. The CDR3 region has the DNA TGTGCCAGCAGCTCCCTAGCGGGGGGCCCCACCGGGGAGCTGTTTTTT.